The present TCR beta chain was sequenced within a study of T cell responses to AZD1222 COVID-19 vaccine. Libraries were prepared by immunoSEQ multiplex PCR; TCRdb keeps only in-frame clonotypes and omits some of them. The sample lists around 140,000 clones, 90% to 95% occurring once. The germline V gene has CDR1 KGHSH and CDR2 LQKENI. The CDR3 length is 18 residues. Trimming cost V 3 bases and J 3 bases, with 24 bases left between them. The receptor was derived from an adult in good health. The specimen was peripheral blood, collected on day 0 of AZD1222 vaccination. The chain employs TRBV18 and TRBJ2-7; D is ambiguous. As DNA, the CDR3 is TGTGCCAGCTCACCTAGCCCCCCCCGCCCGGCCACCCTCTACGAGCAGTACTTC. It is translated as CASSPSPPRPATLYEQYF.